The 5 T cell receptor beta chains below all came from one sample that was sequenced in a study of radiation and T cells in renal cell carcinoma. The sample's time point: blood 2 weeks post-SBRT. Treatment indicated: 15 Gy SBRT to primary tumor, nephrectomy 4 weeks later. Measured with immunoSEQ multiplex PCR; TCRdb has only the in-frame clones, and not every one. The data hold 100,000 to 150,000 clones, with 81% observed a single time. The sequences come from blood, collected from a patient whose treatment included radiotherapy and nephrectomy. The receptors were sampled from a man over 45 with renal cell carcinoma.

This rearrangement joins TRBV19 to TRBJ2-1; TRBD2 matches 9 bases. The junction had 9 bases not matched to a gene; V was cut back by 4 bases and J by 8 bases. CDR1 is LNHDA, CDR2 SQIVND, per germline (reference sequence). The CDR3 consists of 15 residues. In DNA form, the CDR3 reads TGTGCCAGTAGTAGCGGGGGGGATATGATCTATGAGCAGTTCTTC. Amino acid sequence: CASSSGGDMIYEQFF.

In DNA form, the CDR3 reads TGCGCCAGCAGTCAGGCGAACGTCCAAAACAATGAGCAGTTCTTC. Its translation is CASSQANVQNNEQFF. The V call is TRBV23-1, the J call TRBJ2-1, with D unclear. TRBV23-1 is an ORF for which the function is uncertain. Trimming removed 3 bases from V and 5 bases from J, with 14 bases in between. The CDR3 totals 15 residues.

The V call is TRBV9, the J call TRBJ1-1; D might be TRBD1 (5 bases). Germline V gives CDR1 SGDLS, CDR2 YYNGEE. V was shortened by 0 bases and J by 0 bases, with 9 bases between the two germline ends. The CDR3 contains 15 residues. The CDR3, as DNA: TGTGCCAGCAGCGTAGATGGGGGTTTGAACACTGAAGCTTTCTTT. Its protein product is CASSVDGGLNTEAFF.

J is TRBJ1-1 and V is TRBV19; no reliable D call. CDR3 length: 13 amino acids. The ends were cut back, 7 bases at V and 1 base at J, with 10 bases in the middle. Germline lookup yields CDR1 LNHDA and CDR2 SQIVND (reference sequence). The CDR3 region has the DNA TGTGCCAGTAACCTGGACTGGAACACTGAAGCTTTCTTT. This encodes CASNLDWNTEAFF.

This chain connects TRBV18 to TRBJ2-7; possible D gene TRBD2, 5 bases. This CDR3 spans 13 amino acids. Germline lookup yields CDR1 KGHSH and CDR2 LQKENI. Trimming left V 3 bases short and J 7 bases short, with 13 bases between. CDR3 in DNA: TGTGCCAGCTCACCTGGGTCCTCGGGGGAGCAGTACTTC. It codes for CASSPGSSGEQYF.